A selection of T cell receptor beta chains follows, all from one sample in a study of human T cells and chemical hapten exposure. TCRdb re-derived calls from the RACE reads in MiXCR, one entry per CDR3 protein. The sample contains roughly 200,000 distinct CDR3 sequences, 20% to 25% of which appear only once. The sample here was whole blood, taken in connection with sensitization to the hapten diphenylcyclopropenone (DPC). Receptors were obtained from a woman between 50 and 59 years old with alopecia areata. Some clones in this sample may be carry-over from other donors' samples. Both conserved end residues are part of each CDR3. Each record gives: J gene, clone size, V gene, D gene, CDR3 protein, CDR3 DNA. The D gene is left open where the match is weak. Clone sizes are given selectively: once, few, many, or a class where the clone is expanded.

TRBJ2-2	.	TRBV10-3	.	CAISKDRELFF	TGTGCCATCAGTAAGGACCGGGAGCTGTTTTTT
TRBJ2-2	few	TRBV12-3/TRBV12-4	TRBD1	CASRQGVIPTTGELFF	TGTGCCAGCCGACAGGGGGTAATACCAACGACCGGGGAGCTGTTTTTT
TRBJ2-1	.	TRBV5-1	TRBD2	CASSFREDNEQFF	TGCGCCAGCAGCTTCCGGGAGGATAATGAGCAGTTCTTC
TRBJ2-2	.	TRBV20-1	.	CSTHPLGSAPGELFF	TGCAGCACTCATCCACTTGGGAGCGCGCCCGGGGAGCTGTTTTTT
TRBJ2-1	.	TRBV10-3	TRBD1	CAIRPGQGYNEQFF	TGTGCCATCAGACCGGGACAGGGATACAATGAGCAGTTCTTC
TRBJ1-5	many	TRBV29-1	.	CSPFGTTSNQPQHF	TGCAGCCCGTTCGGGACAACCTCCAATCAGCCCCAGCATTTT
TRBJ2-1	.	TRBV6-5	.	CASSYIGRGVANEQFF	TGTGCCAGCAGTTATATTGGACGGGGAGTTGCCAATGAGCAGTTCTTC
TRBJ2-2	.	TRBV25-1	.	CASSDPTNTNTGELFF	TGTGCCAGCAGTGATCCGACTAACACGAACACCGGGGAGCTGTTTTTT
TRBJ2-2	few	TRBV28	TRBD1	CASSYPLAGGFAGELFF	TGTGCCAGCAGTTATCCCCTGGCAGGGGGCTTTGCCGGGGAGCTGTTTTTT
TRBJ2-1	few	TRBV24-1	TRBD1	CATSDPGQINEQFF	TGTGCCACCAGTGACCCGGGACAGATCAATGAGCAGTTCTTC
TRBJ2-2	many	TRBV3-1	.	CASSQGVQNTGELFF	TGTGCCAGCAGCCAAGGAGTACAGAACACCGGGGAGCTGTTTTTT
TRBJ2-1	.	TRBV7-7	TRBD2	CASSLNVLAGGPGEQFF	TGTGCTAGCAGCTTAAACGTACTAGCGGGAGGGCCAGGTGAGCAGTTCTTC
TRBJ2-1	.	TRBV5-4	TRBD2	CASSLVSIAGGLNEQFF	TGTGCCAGCAGCTTGGTGTCTATAGCGGGAGGGCTAAATGAGCAGTTCTTC
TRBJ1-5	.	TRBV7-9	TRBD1	CASSLISGTGGDQPQHF	TGTGCCAGCAGCTTAATATCCGGGACAGGGGGCGATCAGCCCCAGCATTTT
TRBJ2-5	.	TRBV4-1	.	CASSQEEGSVKTQYF	TGCGCCAGCAGCCAAGAAGAAGGTAGCGTGAAGACCCAGTACTTC